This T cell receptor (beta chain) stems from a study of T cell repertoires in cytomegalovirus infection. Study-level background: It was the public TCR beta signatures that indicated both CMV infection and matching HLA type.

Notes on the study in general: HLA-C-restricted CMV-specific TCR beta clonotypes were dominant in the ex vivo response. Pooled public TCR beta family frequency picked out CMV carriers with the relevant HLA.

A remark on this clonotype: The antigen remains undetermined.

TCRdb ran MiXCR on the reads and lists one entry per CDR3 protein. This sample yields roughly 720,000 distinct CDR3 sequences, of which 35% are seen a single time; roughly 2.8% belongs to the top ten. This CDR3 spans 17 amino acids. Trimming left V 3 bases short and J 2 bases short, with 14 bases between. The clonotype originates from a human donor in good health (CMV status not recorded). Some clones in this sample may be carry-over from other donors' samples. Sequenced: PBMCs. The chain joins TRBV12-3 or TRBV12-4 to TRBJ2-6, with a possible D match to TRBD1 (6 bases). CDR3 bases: TGTGCCAGCAGTTTGGGCAGGGGTGAGACTGGGGCCAACGTCCTGACTTTC. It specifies CASSLGRGETGANVLTF.